These T cell receptor beta chains were read from a single sample in a study of cytomegalovirus exposure and HLA in healthy donors. Assay used: immunoSEQ multiplex PCR; TCRdb lists only in-frame clones, some missing. This sample lists approximately 50,000 clones; its ten largest clones have about 2.2%. Sequencing was performed on PBMCs. The receptors were sampled from a female donor in good health and CMV-seronegative. Both conserved end residues are part of each CDR3. D genes are given only for firm matches.

J	D	V	DNA	CDR3
TRBJ2-5	TRBD2	TRBV5-1	TGCGCCAGCAGCTTGTCAGGCGGGAGCGTACGAGAGACCCAGTACTTC	CASSLSGGSVRETQYF
TRBJ1-1	.	TRBV20-1	TGCAGTGCTAGTCCCGGGACTGAAGCTTTCTTT	CSASPGTEAFF
TRBJ1-5	TRBD1	TRBV7-3	TGTGCCAGCAGTCCCAAAGGGACAGATAGCAATCAGCCCCAGCATTTT	CASSPKGTDSNQPQHF
TRBJ1-2	.	TRBV4-1	TGCGCCAGCAGCCATGAGCCTTCTGCTGGCTACACCTTC	CASSHEPSAGYTF
TRBJ1-2	TRBD1	TRBV4-1	TGCGCCAGCAGCCTACCGGGACAGGGGACTGGCTACACCTTC	CASSLPGQGTGYTF
TRBJ2-1	TRBD2	TRBV11-2	TGTGCCAGCAGCCCCCGACTAGCGGGGGGGCTGAATGAGCAGTTCTTC	CASSPRLAGGLNEQFF
TRBJ2-3	TRBD2	TRBV30	TGTGCCTGGAGTGTATTGGGGCGGGGGGCAGGTGCACAAGATACGCAGTATTTT	CAWSVLGRGAGAQDTQYF
TRBJ1-1	.	TRBV18	TGTGCCAGCTCACCACAGGGGTTGGGAATGGGCACTGAAGCTTTCTTT	CASSPQGLGMGTEAFF
TRBJ2-3	TRBD2	TRBV18	TGTGCCAGCTCAACTATAGCGGGAGCGGGAGATACGCAGTATTTT	CASSTIAGAGDTQYF
TRBJ2-7	TRBD2	TRBV19	TGTGCCAGTAGTGCTAGCGGGGGGAGCTACGAGCAGTACTTC	CASSASGGSYEQYF
TRBJ2-7	.	TRBV18	TGTGCCAGCTCCCCTGGGCTGCAATACGAGCAGTACTTC	CASSPGLQYEQYF
TRBJ2-7	TRBD1	TRBV30	TGTGCCTGGAGTAGAGGGAGACAGGGGATCGCCTACGAGCAGTACTTC	CAWSRGRQGIAYEQYF
TRBJ2-7	.	TRBV6-6	TGTGCCAGCGCGGCAGGGTGGTCCGAGCAGTACTTC	CASAAGWSEQYF
TRBJ1-2	.	TRBV6-5	TGTGCCAGCAGCCTGGACAGTAACTATGGCTACACCTTC	CASSLDSNYGYTF
TRBJ2-3	TRBD2	TRBV9	TGTGCCAGAGGGACTAGCGGGGGCGAGGGGACAGATACGCAGTATTTT	CARGTSGGEGTDTQYF
TRBJ1-2	TRBD1	TRBV2	TGTGCCAGCAGTGAGGGGGACAGGGGCGGTAGCTATGGCTACACCTTC	CASSEGDRGGSYGYTF
TRBJ1-1	.	TRBV29-1	TGCAGCGTTGTGAAAACGCCGAGACAGAACACTGAAGCTTTCTTT	CSVVKTPRQNTEAFF